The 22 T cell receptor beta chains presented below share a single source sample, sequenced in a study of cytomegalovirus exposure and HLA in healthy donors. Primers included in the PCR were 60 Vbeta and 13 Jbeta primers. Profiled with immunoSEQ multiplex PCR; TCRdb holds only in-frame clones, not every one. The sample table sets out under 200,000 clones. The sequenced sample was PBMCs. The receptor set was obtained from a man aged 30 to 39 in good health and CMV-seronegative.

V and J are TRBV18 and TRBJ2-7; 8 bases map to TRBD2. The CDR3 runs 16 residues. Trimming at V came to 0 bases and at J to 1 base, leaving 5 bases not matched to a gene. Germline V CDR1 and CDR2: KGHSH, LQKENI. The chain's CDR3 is CASSPPSGGPSYEQYF. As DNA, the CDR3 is TGTGCCAGCTCACCACCTTCGGGGGGGCCATCCTACGAGCAGTACTTC.

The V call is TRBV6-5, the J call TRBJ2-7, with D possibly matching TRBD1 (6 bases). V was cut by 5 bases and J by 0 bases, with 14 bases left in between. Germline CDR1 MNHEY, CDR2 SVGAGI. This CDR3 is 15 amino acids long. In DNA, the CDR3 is TGTGCCAGCAGTCCTACAGGGCCCATCTCCTACGAGCAGTACTTC. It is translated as CASSPTGPISYEQYF.

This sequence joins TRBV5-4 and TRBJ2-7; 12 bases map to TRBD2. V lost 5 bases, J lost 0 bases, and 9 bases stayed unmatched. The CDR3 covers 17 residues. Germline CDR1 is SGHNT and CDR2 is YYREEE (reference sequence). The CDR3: CASSRGTSGFSSYEQYF. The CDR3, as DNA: TGTGCCAGCAGTCGCGGGACTAGCGGGTTTAGCTCCTACGAGCAGTACTTC.

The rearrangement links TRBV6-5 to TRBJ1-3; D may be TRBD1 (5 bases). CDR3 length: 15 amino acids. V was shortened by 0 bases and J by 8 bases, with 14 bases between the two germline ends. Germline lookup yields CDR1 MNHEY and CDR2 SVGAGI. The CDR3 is CASSYSGTQGDTIYF. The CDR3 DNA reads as TGTGCCAGCAGTTACTCAGGCACGCAGGGTGACACCATATATTTT.

CDR3 sequence: CASSRQGQGAEAFF. The CDR3, as DNA: TGTGCCAGCAGCCGACAGGGCCAAGGGGCTGAAGCTTTCTTT. The V call is TRBV11-2, the J call TRBJ1-1, with 7 bases aligning to TRBD1. V shed 5 bases and J 6 bases; nucleotides not matched to a gene: 9. Looked up from germline, CDR1 is SGHAT and CDR2 is FQNNGV. The CDR3 has 14 amino acids.

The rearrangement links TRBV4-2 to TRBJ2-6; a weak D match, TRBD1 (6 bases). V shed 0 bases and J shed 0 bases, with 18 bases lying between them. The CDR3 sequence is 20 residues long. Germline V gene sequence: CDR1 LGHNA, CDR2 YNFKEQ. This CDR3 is CASSQDGGRPIPSGANVLTF. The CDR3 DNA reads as TGTGCCAGCAGCCAAGATGGGGGCAGGCCGATACCCTCTGGGGCCAACGTCCTGACTTTC.

The CDR3 is CASSPGTSDLYEQYF. CDR3 sequence (DNA): TGTGCCAGCAGCCCCGGGACTAGCGACCTTTACGAGCAGTACTTC. The chain links TRBV4-2 to TRBJ2-7; 10 bases fit TRBD2. The CDR3 is made up of 15 amino acids. Germline V gene data show CDR1 as LGHNA and CDR2 as YNFKEQ. V shed 4 bases and J 4 bases; nucleotides not matched to a gene: 7.

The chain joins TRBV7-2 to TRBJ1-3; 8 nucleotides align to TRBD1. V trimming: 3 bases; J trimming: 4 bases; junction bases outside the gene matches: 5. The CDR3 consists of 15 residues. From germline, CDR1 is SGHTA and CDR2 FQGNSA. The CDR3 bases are TGTGCCAGCAGCTTCTTGGGGACAGGAGGAAACACCATATATTTT. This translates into CASSFLGTGGNTIYF.

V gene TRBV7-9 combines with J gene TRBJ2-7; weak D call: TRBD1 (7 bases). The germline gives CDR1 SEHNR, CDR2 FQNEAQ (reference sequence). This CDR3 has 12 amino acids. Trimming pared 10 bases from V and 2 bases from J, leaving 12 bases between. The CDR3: CATQGGTYEQYF. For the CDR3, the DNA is TGTGCCACCCAGGGGGGTACCTACGAGCAGTACTTC.

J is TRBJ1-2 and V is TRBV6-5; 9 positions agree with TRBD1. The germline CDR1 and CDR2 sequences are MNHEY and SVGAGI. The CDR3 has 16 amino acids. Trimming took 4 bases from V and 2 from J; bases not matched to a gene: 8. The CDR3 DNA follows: TGTGCCAGCAGTTCTAACGTCGGACAGGGGAACTATGGCTACACCTTC. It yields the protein CASSSNVGQGNYGYTF.

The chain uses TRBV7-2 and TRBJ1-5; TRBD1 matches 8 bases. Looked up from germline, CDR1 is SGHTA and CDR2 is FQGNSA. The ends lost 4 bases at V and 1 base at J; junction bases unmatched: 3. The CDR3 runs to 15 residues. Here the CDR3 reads CASSSRQGSNQPQHF. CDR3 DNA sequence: TGTGCCAGCAGCTCCAGACAGGGGAGCAATCAGCCCCAGCATTTT.

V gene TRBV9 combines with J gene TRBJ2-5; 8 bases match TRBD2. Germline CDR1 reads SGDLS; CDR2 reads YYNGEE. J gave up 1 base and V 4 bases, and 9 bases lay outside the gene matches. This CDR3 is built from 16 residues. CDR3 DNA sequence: TGTGCCAGCAGCACCGACGCCCTAGCGGGCCAAGAGACCCAGTACTTC. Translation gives CASSTDALAGQETQYF.

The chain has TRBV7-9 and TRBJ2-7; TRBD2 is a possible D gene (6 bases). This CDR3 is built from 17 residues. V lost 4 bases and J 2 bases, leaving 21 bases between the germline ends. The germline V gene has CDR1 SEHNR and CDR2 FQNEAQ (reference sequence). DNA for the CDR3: TGTGCCAGCAGCTCAGATCACTCCGGGGGTGAAACCTACGAGCAGTACTTC. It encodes CASSSDHSGGETYEQYF.

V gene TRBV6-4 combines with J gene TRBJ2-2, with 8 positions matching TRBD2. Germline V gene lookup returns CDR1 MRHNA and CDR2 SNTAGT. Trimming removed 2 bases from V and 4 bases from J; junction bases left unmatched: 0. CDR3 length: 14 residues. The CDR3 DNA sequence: TGTGCCAGCAGTGACGGGACTAGCACCGGGGAGCTGTTTTTT. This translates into CASSDGTSTGELFF.

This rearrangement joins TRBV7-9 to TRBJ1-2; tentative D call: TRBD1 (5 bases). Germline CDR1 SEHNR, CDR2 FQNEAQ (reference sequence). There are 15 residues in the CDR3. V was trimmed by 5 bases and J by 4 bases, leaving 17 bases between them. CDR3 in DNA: TGTGCCAGCAGCCCCACAGGATCCAATGGCTATGGCTACACCTTC. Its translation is CASSPTGSNGYGYTF.

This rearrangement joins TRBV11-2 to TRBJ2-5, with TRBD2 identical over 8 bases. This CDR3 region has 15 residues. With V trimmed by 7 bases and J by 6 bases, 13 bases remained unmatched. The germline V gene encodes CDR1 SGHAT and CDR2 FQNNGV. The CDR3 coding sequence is TGTGCCAGCACCCCTTTTTCGGGGGGGTTAAAGACCCAGTACTTC. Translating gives CASTPFSGGLKTQYF.

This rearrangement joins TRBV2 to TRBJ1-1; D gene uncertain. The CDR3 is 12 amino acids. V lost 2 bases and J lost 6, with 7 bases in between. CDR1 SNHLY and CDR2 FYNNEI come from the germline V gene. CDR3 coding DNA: TGTGCCAGCAGTGAAACCCTAGCTGAAGCTTTCTTT. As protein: CASSETLAEAFF.

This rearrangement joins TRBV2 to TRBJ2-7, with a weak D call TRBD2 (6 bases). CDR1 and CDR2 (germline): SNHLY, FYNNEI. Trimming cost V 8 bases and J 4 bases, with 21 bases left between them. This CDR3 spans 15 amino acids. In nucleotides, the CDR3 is TGTGCCAGCCGCCCCACTAGCCTAAGGACTTACGAGCAGTACTTC. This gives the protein CASRPTSLRTYEQYF.

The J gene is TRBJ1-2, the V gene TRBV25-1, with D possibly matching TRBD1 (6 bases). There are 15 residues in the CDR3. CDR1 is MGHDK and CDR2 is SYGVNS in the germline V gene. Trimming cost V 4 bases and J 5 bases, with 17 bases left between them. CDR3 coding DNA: TGTGCCAGCAGTGCACCTACAGGGCAGGAATATGGCTACACCTTC. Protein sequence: CASSAPTGQEYGYTF.

CDR3 amino acids: CASSFGGTGANVLTF. The CDR3 DNA reads TGTGCCAGCAGTTTCGGAGGGACTGGGGCCAACGTCCTGACTTTC. J is TRBJ2-6 and V is TRBV27, with a possible D match to TRBD2 (6 bases). The CDR3 sequence is 15 residues long. Germline CDR1 is MNHEY and CDR2 is SMNVEV (reference sequence). V was clipped by 3 bases and J by 2 bases, with 8 bases between them.

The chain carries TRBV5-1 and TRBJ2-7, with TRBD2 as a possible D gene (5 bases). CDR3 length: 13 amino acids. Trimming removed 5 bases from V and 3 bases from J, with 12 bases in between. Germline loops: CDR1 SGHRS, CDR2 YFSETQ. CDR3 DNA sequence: TGCGCCAGCAGTAGCGTCAACGACTACGAGCAGTACTTC. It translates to CASSSVNDYEQYF.

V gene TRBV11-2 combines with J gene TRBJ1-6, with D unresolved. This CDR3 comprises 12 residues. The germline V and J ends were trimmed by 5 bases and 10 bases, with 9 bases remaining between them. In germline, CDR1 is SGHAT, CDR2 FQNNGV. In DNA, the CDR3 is TGTGCCAGCAGCCCCGGAGGGTCACCCCTCCACTTT. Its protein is CASSPGGSPLHF.